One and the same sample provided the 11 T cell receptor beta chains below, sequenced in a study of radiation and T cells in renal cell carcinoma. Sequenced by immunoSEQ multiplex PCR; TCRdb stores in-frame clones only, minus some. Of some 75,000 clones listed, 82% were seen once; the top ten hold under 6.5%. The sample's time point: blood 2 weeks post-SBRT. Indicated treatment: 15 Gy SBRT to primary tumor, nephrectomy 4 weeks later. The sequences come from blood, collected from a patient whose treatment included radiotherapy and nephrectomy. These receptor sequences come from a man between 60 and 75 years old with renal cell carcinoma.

CDR3 sequence: CARSAFTNEQFF. Here the CDR3 DNA reads TGTGCCAGAAGCGCGTTTACCAATGAGCAGTTCTTC. The chain employs TRBV5-3 and TRBJ2-1, with D unclear. TRBV5-3 is given ORF status, its function remaining uncertain. This CDR3 has 12 amino acids. The ends were cut back, 4 bases at V and 6 bases at J, with 8 bases in the middle.

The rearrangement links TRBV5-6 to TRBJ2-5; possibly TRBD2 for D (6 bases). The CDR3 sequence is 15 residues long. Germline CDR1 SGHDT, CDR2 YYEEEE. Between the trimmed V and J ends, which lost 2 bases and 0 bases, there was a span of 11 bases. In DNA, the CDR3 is TGTGCCAGCAGCTTCGGGACTCAGTACCAAGAGACCCAGTACTTC. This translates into CASSFGTQYQETQYF.

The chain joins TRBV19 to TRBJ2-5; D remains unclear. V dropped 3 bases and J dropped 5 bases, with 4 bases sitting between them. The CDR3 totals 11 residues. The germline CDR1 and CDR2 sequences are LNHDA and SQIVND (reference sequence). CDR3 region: CASSMKETQYF. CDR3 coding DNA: TGTGCCAGTAGTATGAAGGAGACCCAGTACTTC.

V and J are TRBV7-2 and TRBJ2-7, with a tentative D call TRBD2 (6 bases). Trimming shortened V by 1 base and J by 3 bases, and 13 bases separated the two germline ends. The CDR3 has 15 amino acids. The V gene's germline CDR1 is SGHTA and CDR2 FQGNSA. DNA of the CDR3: TGTGCCAGCAGCTTAGAGGCCGGGGGAGGCTACGAGCAGTACTTC. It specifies CASSLEAGGGYEQYF. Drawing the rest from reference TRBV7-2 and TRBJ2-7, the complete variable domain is GAGVSQSPSNKVTEKGKDVELRCDPISGHTALYWYRQSLGQGLEFLIYFQGNSAPDKSGLPSDRFSAERTGGSVSTLTIQRTQQEDSAVYLCASSLEAGGGYEQYFGPGTRLTVT.

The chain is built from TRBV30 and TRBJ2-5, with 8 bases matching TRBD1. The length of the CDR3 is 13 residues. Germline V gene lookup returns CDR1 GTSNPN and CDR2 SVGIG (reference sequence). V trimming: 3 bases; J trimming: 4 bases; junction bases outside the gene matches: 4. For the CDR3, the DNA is TGTGCCTGGAGACAGGGGGGACGAGAGACCCAGTACTTC. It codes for CAWRQGGRETQYF.

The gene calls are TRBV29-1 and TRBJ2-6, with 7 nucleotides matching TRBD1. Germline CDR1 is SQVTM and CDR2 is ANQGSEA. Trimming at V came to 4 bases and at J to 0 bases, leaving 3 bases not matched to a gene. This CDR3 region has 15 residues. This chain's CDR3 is CSVGTGPSGANVLTF. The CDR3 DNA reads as TGCAGCGTTGGGACAGGCCCCTCTGGGGCCAACGTCCTGACTTTC.

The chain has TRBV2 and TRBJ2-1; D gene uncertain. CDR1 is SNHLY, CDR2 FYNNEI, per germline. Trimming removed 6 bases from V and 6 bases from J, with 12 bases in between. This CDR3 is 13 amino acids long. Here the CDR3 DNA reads TGTGCCAGCAGGGGGATAGTATTCAATGAGCAGTTCTTC. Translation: CASRGIVFNEQFF.

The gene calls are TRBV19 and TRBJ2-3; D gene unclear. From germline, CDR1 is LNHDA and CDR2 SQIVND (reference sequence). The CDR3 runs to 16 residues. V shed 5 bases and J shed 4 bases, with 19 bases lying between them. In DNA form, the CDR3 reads TGTGCCAGTAGTGTAGGTGGCATGGTTTCGGCAGATACGCAGTATTTT. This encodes CASSVGGMVSADTQYF. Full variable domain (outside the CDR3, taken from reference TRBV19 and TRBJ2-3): DGGITQSPKYLFRKEGQNVTLSCEQNLNHDAMYWYRQDPGQGLRLIYYSQIVNDFQKGDIAEGYSVSREKKESFPLTVTSAQKNPTAFYLCASSVGGMVSADTQYFGPGTRLTVL.

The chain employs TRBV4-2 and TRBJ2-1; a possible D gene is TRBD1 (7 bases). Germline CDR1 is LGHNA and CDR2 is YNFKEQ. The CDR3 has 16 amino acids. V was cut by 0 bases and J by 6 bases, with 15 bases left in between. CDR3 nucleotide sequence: TGTGCCAGCAGCCAAGACCCGGCAGGGGGGCGCAATGAGCAGTTCTTC. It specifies CASSQDPAGGRNEQFF.

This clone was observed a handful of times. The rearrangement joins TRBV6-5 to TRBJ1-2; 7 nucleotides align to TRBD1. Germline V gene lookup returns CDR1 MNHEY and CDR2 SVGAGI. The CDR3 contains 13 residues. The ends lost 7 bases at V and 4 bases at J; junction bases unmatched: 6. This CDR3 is CASTPQGTYGYTF. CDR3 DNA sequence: TGTGCCAGCACCCCACAGGGGACCTATGGCTACACCTTC.

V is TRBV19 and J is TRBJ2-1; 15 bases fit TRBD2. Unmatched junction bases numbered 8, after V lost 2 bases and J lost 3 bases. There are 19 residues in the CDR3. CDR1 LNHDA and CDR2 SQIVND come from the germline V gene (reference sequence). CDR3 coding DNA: TGTGCCAGTAGTATAAGGACTAGCGGGAGGGCTTCACTCTACAATGAGCAGTTCTTC. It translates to CASSIRTSGRASLYNEQFF.